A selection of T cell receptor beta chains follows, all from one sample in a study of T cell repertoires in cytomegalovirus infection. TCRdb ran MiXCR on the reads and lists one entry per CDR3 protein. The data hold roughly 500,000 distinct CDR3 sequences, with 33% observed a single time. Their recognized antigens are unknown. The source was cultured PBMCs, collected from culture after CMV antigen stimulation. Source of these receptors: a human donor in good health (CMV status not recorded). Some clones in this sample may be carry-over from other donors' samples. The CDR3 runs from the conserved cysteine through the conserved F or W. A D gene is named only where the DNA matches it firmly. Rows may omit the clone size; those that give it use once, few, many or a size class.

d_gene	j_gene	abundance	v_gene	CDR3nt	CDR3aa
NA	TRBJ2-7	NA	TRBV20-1	TGCAGTGCTAGAGTAGCAGGGCTCTCCGAGCAGTACTTC	CSARVAGLSEQYF
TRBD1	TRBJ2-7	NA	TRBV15	TGTGCCACCAGCCGAACCGGGACAGGGGGTAGCGAGCAGTACTTC	CATSRTGTGGSEQYF
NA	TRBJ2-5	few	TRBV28	TGTGCCAGCACCCCGGGCCAAGAGACCCAGTACTTC	CASTPGQETQYF
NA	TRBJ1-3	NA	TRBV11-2	TGTGCCAGCAGCTTTTCCACCAGGCCAACTGGAAACACCATATATTTT	CASSFSTRPTGNTIYF
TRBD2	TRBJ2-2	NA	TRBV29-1	TGCAGCGTTCGCGAGACTAGCGGTTCGAACACCGGGGAGCTGTTTTTT	CSVRETSGSNTGELFF
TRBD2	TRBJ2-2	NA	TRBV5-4	TGTGCCAGCAGTTGGGGGACTAGGGTGGCCGGGGAGCTGTTTTTT	CASSWGTRVAGELFF
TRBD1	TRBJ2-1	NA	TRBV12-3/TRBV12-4	TGTGCCAGCAGTATGGACAGGGGGCGTTTCTATGAGCAGTTCTTC	CASSMDRGRFYEQFF
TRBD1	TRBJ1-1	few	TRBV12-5	TGTGCTAGTGGCCCTGGGACAGACTACGAAGCTTTCTTT	CASGPGTDYEAFF
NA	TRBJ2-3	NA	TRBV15	TGTGCCACCACCGGGCCCCTAGGGACAGATACGCAGTATTTT	CATTGPLGTDTQYF
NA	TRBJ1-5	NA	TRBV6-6	TGTGCCACCCACAGGTACAATCAGCCCCAGCATTTT	CATHRYNQPQHF
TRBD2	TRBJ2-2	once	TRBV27	TGTGCCAGCAGTTTACCTCGACTAGCGGTTTCGTCCGGGGAGCTGTTTTTT	CASSLPRLAVSSGELFF
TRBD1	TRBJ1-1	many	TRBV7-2	TGTGCCAGCAGCACCGTACAGGGGACTGAAGCTTTCTTT	CASSTVQGTEAFF
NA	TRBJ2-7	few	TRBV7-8	TGTGCCAGCATCCCCGGGCCAGAAGGAATGGCCTACGAGCAGTACTTC	CASIPGPEGMAYEQYF
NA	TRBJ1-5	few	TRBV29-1	TGCAGCGTTGCGTCTGGGGGATCGGGTCAGCCCCAGCATTTT	CSVASGGSGQPQHF
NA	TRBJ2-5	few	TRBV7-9	TGTGCCAGCCTCAAAGGGGCTCGGGAGACCCAGTACTTC	CASLKGARETQYF
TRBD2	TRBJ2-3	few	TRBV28	TGTGCCAGCAGTCCGTGGGTTAGCGGGAGCACAGATACGCAGTATTTT	CASSPWVSGSTDTQYF
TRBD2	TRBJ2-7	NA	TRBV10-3	TGTGCCATCAGTGGGGTAGCGGGAGCCACGGTATACGAGCAGTACTTC	CAISGVAGATVYEQYF
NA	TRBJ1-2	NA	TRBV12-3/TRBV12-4	TGTGCCAGCAGACCGGACGGAGGATCCTACACCTTC	CASRPDGGSYTF
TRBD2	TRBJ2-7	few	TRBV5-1	TGCGCCAGCAGCTTGGAAGTGGGGACTAGGGTCTCCTACGAGCAGTACTTC	CASSLEVGTRVSYEQYF
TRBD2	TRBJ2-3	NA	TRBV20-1	TGCAGTGCTAGAGATTTGCTAGCGGGAGGGCCTGATACGCAGTATTTT	CSARDLLAGGPDTQYF
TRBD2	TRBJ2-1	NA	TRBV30	TGTGCCTGGAGTGTAGGGAGCGGGAGCTTCAGTGAGCAGTTCTTC	CAWSVGSGSFSEQFF
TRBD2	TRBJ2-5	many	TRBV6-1	TGTGCCAGCAGGGCGCCTAAGCGGGAGGGCCACCAAGAGACCCAGTACTTC	CASRAPKREGHQETQYF
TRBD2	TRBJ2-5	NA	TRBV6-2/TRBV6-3	TGTGCCAGCAGCTTTATTAGCGGGAGGGTCGCGGAGACCCAGTACTTC	CASSFISGRVAETQYF
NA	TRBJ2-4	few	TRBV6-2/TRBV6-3	TGTGCCAGCAGTTACGCCGGGAAGGGAAAAAACATTCAGTACTTC	CASSYAGKGKNIQYF
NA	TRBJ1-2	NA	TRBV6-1	TGTGCCAGCAGTGAAGGGGTCCGGGTGTCGGGCTACACCTTC	CASSEGVRVSGYTF
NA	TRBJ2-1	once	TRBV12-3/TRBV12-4	TGTGCCAGCACCCCCGCCGGACAGAACAATGAGCAGTTCTTC	CASTPAGQNNEQFF
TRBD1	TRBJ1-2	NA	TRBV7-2	TGTGCCAGCAGCTCATGGACAGGGCAGGTCAACGGCTACACCTTC	CASSSWTGQVNGYTF
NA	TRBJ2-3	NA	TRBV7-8	TGTGCCAGCAGCTTAGTTGGTAATACAGATACGCAGTATTTT	CASSLVGNTDTQYF
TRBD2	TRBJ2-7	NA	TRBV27	TGTGCCAGCAGTTGGGGACTAGCGGACTCCTACGAGCAGTACTTC	CASSWGLADSYEQYF
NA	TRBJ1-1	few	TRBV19	TGTGCCAGTAGTATAGGCCTCCTGGGGGCCCTGGCTGAAGCTTTCTTT	CASSIGLLGALAEAFF
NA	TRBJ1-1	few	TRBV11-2	TGTGCCAGCAGCTTCGCCGGGGAGAACACTGAAGCTTTCTTT	CASSFAGENTEAFF
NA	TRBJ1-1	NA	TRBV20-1	TGCAGTGCTACCGGGACTCGCCAGTGGGCTTTCTTT	CSATGTRQWAFF
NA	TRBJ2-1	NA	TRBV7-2	TGTGCCAGCAGCTTAGTCAGGAGGGCCGGTAATGAGCAGTTCTTC	CASSLVRRAGNEQFF
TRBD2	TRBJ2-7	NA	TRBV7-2	TGTGCCAGCAGCTTAGTTTCGGGGACTAGCTTTTACGAGCAGTACTTC	CASSLVSGTSFYEQYF
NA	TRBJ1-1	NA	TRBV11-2	TGTGCCAGCAGCTTAGGAGTCAGAGGGGACACTGAAGCTTTCTTT	CASSLGVRGDTEAFF
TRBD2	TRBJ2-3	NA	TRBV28	TGTGCCAGCAGTTTTCTAAGCGGGGGTACGAATACGCAGTATTTT	CASSFLSGGTNTQYF
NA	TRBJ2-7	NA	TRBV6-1	TGTGCCAGCAGTTATCAGGCGGGGAGGAGGGCCTACGAGCAGTACTTC	CASSYQAGRRAYEQYF
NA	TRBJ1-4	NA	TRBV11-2	TGTGCCAGCAGCTTAGAACTGGGCCTCAATGAAAAACTGTTTTTT	CASSLELGLNEKLFF
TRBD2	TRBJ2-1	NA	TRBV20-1	TGCAGTGCCATCCCCCTAGCGGGAGTTGAGCAGTTCTTC	CSAIPLAGVEQFF
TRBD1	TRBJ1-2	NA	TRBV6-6	TGTGCCAGCAGTGCGACCCCGGGACAGGGGGATAATGGCTACACCTTC	CASSATPGQGDNGYTF
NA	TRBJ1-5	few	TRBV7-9	TGTGCCAGCAGCCTCCGGTCGGGGCAGCCCCAGCATTTT	CASSLRSGQPQHF
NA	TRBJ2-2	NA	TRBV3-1	TGTGCCAGCAGCCAAGACCCGTACCGGGAGCTGTTTTTT	CASSQDPYRELFF
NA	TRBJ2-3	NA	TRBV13	TGTGCCAGCAGGCTTAATGGGGTAACATTCACAGATACGCAGTATTTT	CASRLNGVTFTDTQYF
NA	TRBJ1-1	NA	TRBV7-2	TGTGCCAGCGGCGGTGGGTATTTCGAGGACACTGAAGCTTTCTTT	CASGGGYFEDTEAFF
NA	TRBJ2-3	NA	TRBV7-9	TGTGCCAGCAGCTTACCGGAACTACCTAGCACAGATACGCAGTATTTT	CASSLPELPSTDTQYF
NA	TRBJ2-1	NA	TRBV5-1	TGCGCCAGCAGCTTAGGCGGGGTACTTAATGAGCAGTTCTTC	CASSLGGVLNEQFF
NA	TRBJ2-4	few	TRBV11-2	TGTGCCAGCAGCTCGACTATAGCCAAAAACATTCAGTACTTC	CASSSTIAKNIQYF
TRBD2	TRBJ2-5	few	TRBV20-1	TGCAGTGCCGATTCCGGGACTAGCGGGACCGAGACCCAGTACTTC	CSADSGTSGTETQYF
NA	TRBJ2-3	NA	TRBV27	TGTGCCAGCAGTTCCCTCACAGGGACGAGTGATACGCAGTATTTT	CASSSLTGTSDTQYF
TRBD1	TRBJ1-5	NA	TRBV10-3	TGTGCCATCACCCAGGGGGAAGACCAGCCCCAGCATTTT	CAITQGEDQPQHF
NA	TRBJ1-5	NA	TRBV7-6	TGTGCCAGCAGCGTCGCGGAGGGCAGGCAGCCCCAGCATTTT	CASSVAEGRQPQHF
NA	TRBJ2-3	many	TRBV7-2	TGTGCCAGCAGCCGACCCACGGGACCTAGCACAGATACGCAGTATTTT	CASSRPTGPSTDTQYF
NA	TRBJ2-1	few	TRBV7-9	TGTGCCAGCACCCTGACTAGAAATACCTACAATGAGCAGTTCTTC	CASTLTRNTYNEQFF
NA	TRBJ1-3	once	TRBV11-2	TGTGCCAGCAGCTTAATGGCGTTCTCTGGAAACACCATATATTTT	CASSLMAFSGNTIYF
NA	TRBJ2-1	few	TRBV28	TGTGCCAGCAGTTCAACCACCAATGAGCAGTTCTTC	CASSSTTNEQFF
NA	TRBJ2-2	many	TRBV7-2	TGTGCCAGCAGCTTAGGGCAGGGCAACGCCGGGGAGCTGTTTTTT	CASSLGQGNAGELFF
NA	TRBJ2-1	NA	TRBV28	TGTGCCAGCAGTTTCCACTCAAACACCCACAATGAGCAGTTCTTC	CASSFHSNTHNEQFF
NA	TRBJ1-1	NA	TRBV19	TGTGCCAGTCGCCCCCGCCGTAGGCCTGAAGCTTTTTTT	CASRPRRRPEAFF
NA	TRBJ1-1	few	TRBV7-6	TGTGCCAGCAGCTTAGCCGCGGTTGGGAACACTGAAGCTTTCTTT	CASSLAAVGNTEAFF